These 9 T cell receptor beta chains came from one sample sequenced in a study of T cells in women clearing cervical HPV infection. Method: immunoSEQ multiplex PCR; TCRdb's copy keeps in-frame clones and lacks some. Its clone listing holds 40,000 to 60,000 clones. The sequenced material came from blood buffy coat. The source of these receptors is a woman aged 18 to 75 with a cervical HPV16 infection that either progressed to CIN3+ or cleared (not recorded which).

Details on this clone: The CDR3 end is not reached by the read, which stops 3 residues before it; the germline J gene fills it in. This rearrangement joins TRBV5-1 to TRBJ1-1; D perhaps matches TRBD1 (6 bases). The germline V gene encodes CDR1 SGHRS and CDR2 YFSETQ. The CDR3 contains 15 residues. V lost 0 bases to trimming and J lost 0 bases, with 9 bases between them. The CDR3 DNA, read in part, is TGCGCCAGCAGCTTGGGGACAGATATGAACACTGAA. Translation: CASSLGTDMNTE. The CDR3 in its entirety is CASSLGTDMNTEAFF.

Remarks on this clone: The read falls 3 residues short of the CDR3 end, and the missing part is taken from the germline J gene. The chain couples TRBV19 to TRBJ1-4, with D possibly being TRBD1 (6 bases). Germline-derived CDR1 and CDR2 are LNHDA and SQIVND (reference sequence). This CDR3 spans 16 amino acids. The chain's CDR3 is CASRRGGPRPISPLFF. The sequenced CDR3 bases are TGTGCCAGTAGGAGGGGGGGTCCTCGCCCGATCTCACCA.

As to this clone: The CDR3 end is not reached by the read, which stops 3 residues before it; the germline J gene fills it in. The genes are TRBV6-1 and TRBJ1-2; perhaps TRBD1 as D (6 bases). CDR1 is MNHNS, CDR2 SASEGT, per germline. Deletions cut 2 bases from V and 3 bases from J, with 16 bases between. The CDR3 is made up of 16 amino acids. The CDR3 DNA, read in part, is TGTGCCAGCAGTGAAATCCCGAGACAGGTATACTATGGC. It codes for CASSEIPRQVYYG. The entire CDR3 protein is CASSEIPRQVYYGYTF.

With respect to this clone: The read finishes 3 residues shy of the CDR3 end, and the germline J gene is used to complete it. V and J are TRBV5-1 and TRBJ2-1; TRBD2 matches 7 bases. Per the germline V gene, CDR1 is SGHRS and CDR2 is YFSETQ. The V segment lost 7 bases and the J segment 0 bases; nucleotides outside the gene matches: 7. This CDR3 contains 15 residues. CDR3 bases read: TGCGCCAGCGGGGCGGGGGAGAGCTCCTACAATGAG. Its translation: CASGAGESSYNE. The entire CDR3 sequence reads CASGAGESSYNEQFF.

On this clone: Coverage ceases 3 residues before the CDR3 finishes, and the germline J gene fills in the end. The J gene is TRBJ2-4, the V gene TRBV19; D unclear. Germline V gene data show CDR1 as LNHDA and CDR2 as SQIVND (reference sequence). The CDR3 is 16 amino acids. The CDR3 is CASQAPTLRANYGQYF. The DNA read from the CDR3 is TGTGCCAGCCAAGCGCCAACATTAAGAGCTAACTATGGT. Using reference TRBV19 and TRBJ2-4 for the parts outside the CDR3, the full variable domain is DGGITQSPKYLFRKEGQNVTLSCEQNLNHDAMYWYRQDPGQGLRLIYYSQIVNDFQKGDIAEGYSVSREKKESFPLTVTSAQKNPTAFYLCASQAPTLRANYGQYFGAGTRLSVL.

In the case of this clone: The CDR3 extends 3 residues past the end of the read, so its final part is completed from the germline J gene. The chain joins TRBV11-2 to TRBJ1-4; possible D gene TRBD1, 5 bases. This CDR3 is built from 15 residues. Germline lookup yields CDR1 SGHAT and CDR2 FQNNGV. Between the trimmed V and J ends, which lost 7 bases and 1 base, there was a span of 13 bases. The CDR3 DNA, read in part, is TGTGCCAGCACTAAAAGGAGGGGAACTAATGAAAAA. Translation: CASTKRRGTNEK. The entire CDR3 reads CASTKRRGTNEKLFF.

With regard to this clone: With the read ending 3 residues before the CDR3 end, the germline J gene is used to fill in that end. V gene TRBV30 combines with J gene TRBJ1-5, with D perhaps TRBD1 (5 bases). Germline V gene data show CDR1 as GTSNPN and CDR2 as SVGIG (reference sequence). With 1 base removed from V and 3 bases from J, the gap between germline ends came to 7 bases. The CDR3 extends over 13 amino acids. The sequenced part of the CDR3 DNA is TGTGCCTGGAGTGGAGGGGACAATCAGCCC. It translates to CAWSGGDNQP. The CDR3 in its entirety is CAWSGGDNQPQHF.

As for this clone: The read falls 3 residues short of the CDR3 end, and the missing part is taken from the germline J gene. The chain couples TRBV6-2 or TRBV6-3 to TRBJ1-5; 7 positions agree with TRBD1. J lost 7 bases, V lost 7 bases, and 19 bases had no gene match. This CDR3 has 17 amino acids. From germline, CDR1 is MNHEY and CDR2 SVGEGT. The CDR3: CASTNFSGTAVWQPQHF. The CDR3 bases that were read are TGTGCCAGCACCAACTTTTCCGGGACAGCAGTATGGCAGCCC.

On this clone itself: The read stops 3 residues short of the end of the CDR3; the missing end is completed from the germline J gene. The chain is built from TRBV6-4 and TRBJ1-1, with D possibly matching TRBD1 (6 bases). The CDR3 is 13 residues long. The germline V gene encodes CDR1 MRHNA and CDR2 SNTAGT. Trimming pared 3 bases from V and 2 bases from J, leaving 7 bases between. The sequenced CDR3 bases are TGTGCCAGCAGTGAGGGGGCTAACACTGAA. This translates into CASSEGANTE. The whole CDR3 region reads CASSEGANTEAFF.